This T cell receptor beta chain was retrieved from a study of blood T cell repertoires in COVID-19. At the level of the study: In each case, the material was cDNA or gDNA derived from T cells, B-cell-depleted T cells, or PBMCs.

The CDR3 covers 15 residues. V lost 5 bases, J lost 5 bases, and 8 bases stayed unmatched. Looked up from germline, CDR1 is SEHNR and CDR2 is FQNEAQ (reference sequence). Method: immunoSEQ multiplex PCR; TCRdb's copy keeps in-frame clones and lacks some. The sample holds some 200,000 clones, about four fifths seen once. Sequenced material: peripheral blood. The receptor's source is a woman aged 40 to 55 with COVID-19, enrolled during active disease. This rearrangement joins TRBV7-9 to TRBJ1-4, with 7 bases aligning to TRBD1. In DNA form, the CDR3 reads TGTGCCAGCAGCCCCTACAGGGGTGGGAATGAAAAACTGTTTTTT. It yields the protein CASSPYRGGNEKLFF.